This passage covers 18 T cell receptor beta chains from one sample sequenced in a study of T cells in Graves' hyperthyroidism and ophthalmopathy. The investigators amplified TCR beta CDR3 regions from RNA transcripts. A first-round RT-PCR of the TCR CDR3 used the HTBI primer set. Via MiXCR, TCRdb re-called the multiplex PCR reads, giving one row per CDR3 protein. Found here are over 700,000 distinct CDR3 sequences, approximately 40% of them singletons; the top ten hold around 31%. Sequenced: blood. All receptors come from a woman aged 40 to 50 with Graves' hyperthyroidism.

J is TRBJ2-3 and V is TRBV29-1; 9 bases fit TRBD2. CDR3 length: 16 residues. V lost 7 bases and J lost 0; bases outside the gene matches: 11. Germline CDR1 reads SQVTM; CDR2 reads ANQGSEA. The DNA of the CDR3 is TGCAGCGGAGCCTCGCGACTAGCGGTTAGCACAGATACGCAGTATTTT. The encoded protein is CSGASRLAVSTDTQYF.

The rearrangement joins TRBV29-1 to TRBJ1-2; TRBD1 is a possible D gene (6 bases). CDR3 length equals 14 residues. V was trimmed by 3 bases and J by 5 bases, leaving 16 bases between them. Germline assignment: CDR1 SQVTM and CDR2 ANQGSEA. The CDR3 spells CSVDDGGQGYGYTF. DNA for the CDR3: TGCAGCGTTGACGACGGGGGCCAGGGGTATGGCTACACCTTC.

The sample holds many counts of this clonotype. V and J are TRBV12-3 or TRBV12-4 and TRBJ1-1; D is unresolved. Trimming shortened V by 3 bases and J by 0 bases, and 8 bases separated the two germline ends. This CDR3 has 14 amino acids. The CDR3 DNA reads as TGTGCCAGCAGTTTGTCACAGCTGAACACTGAAGCTTTCTTT. It translates to CASSLSQLNTEAFF.

This clonotype was observed at least ten times. This chain joins TRBV25-1 and TRBJ1-4; D may be TRBD1 (6 bases). CDR3 length equals 14 residues. The V gene lost 3 bases and the J gene lost 8 bases, with 13 bases spanning the gap. Germline V lookup: CDR1 MGHDK, CDR2 SYGVNS. The CDR3 coding sequence is TGTGCCAGCAGTGAGTTTTACAGGGAAGAAAAACTGTTTTTT. It encodes CASSEFYREEKLFF. Looking up the rest from reference TRBV25-1 and TRBJ1-4 gives the full variable domain: EADIYQTPRYLVIGTGKKITLECSQTMGHDKMYWYQQDPGMELHLIHYSYGVNSTEKGDLSSESTVSRIRTEHFPLTLESARPSHTSQYLCASSEFYREEKLFFGSGTQLSVL.

This clonotype was seen ten or more times. V gene TRBV2 combines with J gene TRBJ1-5; unclear D gene. CDR3 length equals 16 residues. V gave up 0 bases and J gave up 0 bases, with 9 bases separating them. The germline gives CDR1 SNHLY, CDR2 FYNNEI. CDR3 region: CASSEAGRYSNQPQHF. For the CDR3, the DNA is TGTGCCAGCAGTGAAGCCGGCCGGTATAGCAATCAGCCCCAGCATTTT.

This clonotype was found a few times. As DNA, the CDR3 is TGCAGTGCCCTCTGGAGGAGCTCCTATAATTCACCCCTCCACTTT. Its translation is CSALWRSSYNSPLHF. The rearrangement uses TRBV20-1 and TRBJ1-6; D unresolved. This CDR3 is 15 amino acids long. The germline V and J ends were trimmed by 6 bases and 0 bases, with 12 bases remaining between them. From germline, CDR1 is DFQATT and CDR2 SNEGSKA (reference sequence).

There are many counts of this clonotype. The V and J genes are TRBV10-3 and TRBJ2-2; no clear D gene. The CDR3 is made up of 12 amino acids. Germline CDR1 is ENHRY and CDR2 is SYGVKD. Trimming pared 8 bases from V and 8 bases from J, leaving 12 bases between. CDR3 sequence reads: CAILGAAGELFF. CDR3 in DNA: TGTGCCATCCTGGGCGCCGCTGGGGAGCTGTTTTTT.

The J gene is TRBJ1-4, the V gene TRBV6-6, with 8 nucleotides matching TRBD1. After removal of 5 bases from V and 7 bases from J, the junction contained 9 bases not matched to a gene. Germline lookup yields CDR1 MNHNY and CDR2 SVGAGI (reference sequence). The CDR3 runs to 15 residues. The DNA of the CDR3 is TGTGCCAGCAGTCGTTGGACAGGGTCGAGTGAAAAACTGTTTTTT. Translation gives CASSRWTGSSEKLFF.

This clonotype was found many times. V is TRBV7-9 and J is TRBJ1-2; D unclear. CDR1 is SEHNR, CDR2 FQNEAQ, per germline (reference sequence). Between the trimmed V and J ends, which lost 5 bases and 2 bases, there was a span of 15 bases. The CDR3 has 15 residues. In DNA, the CDR3 is TGTGCCAGCAGCCCCCAGGACGCGTTAAACTATGGCTACACCTTC. Translation gives CASSPQDALNYGYTF.

This clonotype came up many times. As DNA, the CDR3 is TGTGCCAGCATTTTACGTCAGGGCTTGGATGGCTACACCTTC. Translation gives CASILRQGLDGYTF. V and J are TRBV6-5 and TRBJ1-2, with TRBD1 as a possible D gene (5 bases). V lost 7 bases and J lost 6, with 18 bases in between. The CDR3 has 14 residues. The germline V gene encodes CDR1 MNHEY and CDR2 SVGAGI.

The chain joins TRBV20-1 to TRBJ1-2; no reliable D call. The germline CDR1 and CDR2 sequences are DFQATT and SNEGSKA (reference sequence). The CDR3 length is 13 residues. Between the trimmed V and J ends, which lost 3 bases and 3 bases, there was a span of 11 bases. The chain's CDR3 is CSASEGWYYGYTF. The CDR3 region has the DNA TGCAGTGCTAGCGAGGGATGGTACTATGGCTACACCTTC.

This clonotype was counted once. The chain employs TRBV5-1 and TRBJ1-2; tentatively, D is TRBD1 (5 bases). The CDR3 runs to 13 residues. The V and J ends lost 6 bases and 8 bases respectively, with 17 bases between them. The germline gives CDR1 SGHRS, CDR2 YFSETQ. This CDR3 is CASTISGGSGYTF. The DNA of the CDR3 is TGCGCCAGCACCATCAGCGGGGGGTCCGGCTACACCTTC.

V and J are TRBV7-9 and TRBJ2-7; 9 bases match TRBD1. Trimming took 5 bases from V and 3 from J; bases not matched to a gene: 8. Germline V gives CDR1 SEHNR, CDR2 FQNEAQ (reference sequence). This CDR3 is 15 amino acids long. The DNA for the CDR3 is TGTGCCAGCAGCCACATGACAGGGGGGGGCTACGAGCAGTACTTC. It codes for CASSHMTGGGYEQYF.

Ten or more counts support this clonotype. J is TRBJ1-4 and V is TRBV19; D ambiguous. The CDR3 has 16 residues. Germline V CDR1 and CDR2: LNHDA, SQIVND (reference sequence). Trimming removed 5 bases from V and 4 bases from J, with 17 bases in between. Written as DNA, the CDR3 is TGTGCCAGTAGTGTCCCGCGCGGCCGGGGTAATGAAAAACTGTTTTTT. It codes for CASSVPRGRGNEKLFF.

This clonotype was counted only a few times. The chain uses TRBV6-2 or TRBV6-3 and TRBJ1-1, with D possibly being TRBD1 (6 bases). In germline, CDR1 is MNHEY, CDR2 SVGEGT. The CDR3 sequence is 12 residues long. Trimming took off 5 bases at V and 10 bases at J, with 14 bases between the two ends. This CDR3 is CASSTGRVVAFF. The CDR3 nucleotides read TGTGCCAGCAGTACAGGGCGCGTTGTAGCTTTCTTT.

This chain connects TRBV7-2 to TRBJ2-7; 8 nucleotides agree with TRBD1. CDR3 size: 15 residues. The junction had 4 bases not matched to a gene; V was cut back by 3 bases and J by 0 bases. Germline CDR1 is SGHTA and CDR2 is FQGNSA. The chain's CDR3 is CASSLFGTGSYEQYF. The CDR3 DNA sequence: TGTGCCAGCAGCTTGTTCGGGACAGGCTCCTACGAGCAGTACTTC.

Only a few counts were recorded for this clonotype. The V call is TRBV6-5, the J call TRBJ2-2; 8 nucleotides line up with TRBD1. CDR1 MNHEY and CDR2 SVGAGI come from the germline V gene. Germline trimming cut 0 bases from V and 4 bases from J; bases unmatched to any gene: 4. CDR3 length: 16 amino acids. The CDR3 reads CASSYSGQAPTGELFF. The CDR3 region has the DNA TGTGCCAGCAGTTACTCGGGACAGGCGCCCACCGGGGAGCTGTTTTTT.

The sample holds many counts of this clonotype. The chain employs TRBV29-1 and TRBJ1-5, with D possibly being TRBD1 (5 bases). Trimming took off 6 bases at V and 7 bases at J, with 19 bases between the two ends. The CDR3 has 14 residues. CDR1 is SQVTM and CDR2 is ANQGSEA in the germline V gene. The chain's CDR3 is CSVSQDLSNQPQHF. The CDR3 DNA is TGCAGCGTCTCACAGGACCTGTCAAACCAGCCCCAGCATTTT. Full variable domain (missing parts from reference TRBV29-1 and TRBJ1-5): SAVISQKPSRDICQRGTSLTIQCQVDSQVTMMFWYRQQPGQSLTLIATANQGSEATYESGFVIDKFPISRPNLTFSTLTVSNMSPEDSSIYLCSVSQDLSNQPQHFGDGTRLSIL.